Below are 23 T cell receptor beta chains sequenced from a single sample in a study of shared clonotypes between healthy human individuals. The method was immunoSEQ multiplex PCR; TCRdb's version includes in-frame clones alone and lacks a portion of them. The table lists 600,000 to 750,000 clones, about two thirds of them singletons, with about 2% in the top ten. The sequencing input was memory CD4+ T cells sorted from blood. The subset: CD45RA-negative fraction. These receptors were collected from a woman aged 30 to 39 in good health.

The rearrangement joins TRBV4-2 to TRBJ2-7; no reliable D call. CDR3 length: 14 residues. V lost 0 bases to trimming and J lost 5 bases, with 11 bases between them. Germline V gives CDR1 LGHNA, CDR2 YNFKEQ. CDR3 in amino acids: CASSQDRTDHEQYF. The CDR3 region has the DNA TGTGCCAGCAGCCAAGATAGGACGGATCACGAGCAGTACTTC.

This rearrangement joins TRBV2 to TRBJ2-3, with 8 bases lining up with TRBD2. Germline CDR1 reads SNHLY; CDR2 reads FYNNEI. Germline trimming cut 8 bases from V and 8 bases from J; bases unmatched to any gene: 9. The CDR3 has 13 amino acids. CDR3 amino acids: CASVPGLVATQYF. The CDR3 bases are TGTGCCAGCGTCCCGGGACTAGTAGCTACGCAGTATTTT. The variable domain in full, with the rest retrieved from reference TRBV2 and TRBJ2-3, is EPEVTQTPSHQVTQMGQEVILRCVPISNHLYFYWYRQILGQKVEFLVSFYNNEISEKSEIFDDQFSVERPDGSNFTLKIRSTKLEDSAMYFCASVPGLVATQYFGPGTRLTVL.

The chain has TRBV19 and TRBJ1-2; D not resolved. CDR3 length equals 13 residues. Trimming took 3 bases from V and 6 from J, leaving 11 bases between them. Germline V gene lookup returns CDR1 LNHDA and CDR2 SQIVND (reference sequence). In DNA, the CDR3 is TGTGCCAGTAGTATTGTAGCCAGAGATGGCTACACCTTC. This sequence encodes CASSIVARDGYTF. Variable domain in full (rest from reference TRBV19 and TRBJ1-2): DGGITQSPKYLFRKEGQNVTLSCEQNLNHDAMYWYRQDPGQGLRLIYYSQIVNDFQKGDIAEGYSVSREKKESFPLTVTSAQKNPTAFYLCASSIVARDGYTFGSGTRLTVV.

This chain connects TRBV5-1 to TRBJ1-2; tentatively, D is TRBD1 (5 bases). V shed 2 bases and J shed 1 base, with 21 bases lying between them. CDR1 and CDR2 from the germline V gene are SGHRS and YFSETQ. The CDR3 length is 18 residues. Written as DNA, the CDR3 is TGCGCCAGCAGCTTCGGTCTCTCGGGGGGTACTTTTAACTATGGCTACACCTTC. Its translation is CASSFGLSGGTFNYGYTF. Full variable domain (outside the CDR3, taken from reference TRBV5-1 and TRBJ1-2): KAGVTQTPRYLIKTRGQQVTLSCSPISGHRSVSWYQQTPGQGLQFLFEYFSETQRNKGNFPGRFSGRQFSNSRSEMNVSTLELGDSALYLCASSFGLSGGTFNYGYTFGSGTRLTVV.

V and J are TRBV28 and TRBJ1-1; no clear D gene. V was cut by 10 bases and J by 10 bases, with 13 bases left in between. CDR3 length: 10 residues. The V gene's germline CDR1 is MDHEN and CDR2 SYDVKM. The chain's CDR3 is CATKKRVAFF. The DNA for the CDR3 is TGTGCCACGAAGAAAAGGGTAGCTTTCTTT.

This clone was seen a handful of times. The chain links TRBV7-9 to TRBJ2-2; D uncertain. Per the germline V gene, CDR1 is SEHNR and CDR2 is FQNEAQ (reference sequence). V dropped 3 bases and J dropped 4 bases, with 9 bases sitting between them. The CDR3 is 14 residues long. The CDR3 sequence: CASSFEQVTGELFF. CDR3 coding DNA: TGTGCCAGCAGCTTTGAACAAGTCACCGGGGAGCTGTTTTTT.

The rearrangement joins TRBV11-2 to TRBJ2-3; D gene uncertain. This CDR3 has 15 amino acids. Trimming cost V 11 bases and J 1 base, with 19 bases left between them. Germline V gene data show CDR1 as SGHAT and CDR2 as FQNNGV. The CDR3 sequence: CASTPPLRGTDTQYF. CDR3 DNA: TGTGCCTCTACCCCACCTCTCCGGGGCACAGATACGCAGTATTTT. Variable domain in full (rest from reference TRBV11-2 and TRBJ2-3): EAGVAQSPRYKIIEKRQSVAFWCNPISGHATLYWYQQILGQGPKLLIQFQNNGVVDDSQLPKDRFSAERLKGVDSTLKIQPAKLEDSAVYLCASTPPLRGTDTQYFGPGTRLTVL.

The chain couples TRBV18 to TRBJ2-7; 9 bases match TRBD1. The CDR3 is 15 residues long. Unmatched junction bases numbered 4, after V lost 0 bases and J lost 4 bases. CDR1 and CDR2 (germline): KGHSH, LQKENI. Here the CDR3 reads CASSPPNRGQYEQYF. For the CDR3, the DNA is TGTGCCAGCTCACCACCCAACAGGGGGCAATACGAGCAGTACTTC.

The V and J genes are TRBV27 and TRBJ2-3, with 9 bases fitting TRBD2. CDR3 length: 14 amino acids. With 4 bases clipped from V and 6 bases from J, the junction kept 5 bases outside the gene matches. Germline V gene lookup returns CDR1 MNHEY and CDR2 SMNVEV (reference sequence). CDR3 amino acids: CASSSAGGWDTQYF. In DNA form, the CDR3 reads TGTGCCAGCAGTTCGGCGGGAGGGTGGGATACGCAGTATTTT.

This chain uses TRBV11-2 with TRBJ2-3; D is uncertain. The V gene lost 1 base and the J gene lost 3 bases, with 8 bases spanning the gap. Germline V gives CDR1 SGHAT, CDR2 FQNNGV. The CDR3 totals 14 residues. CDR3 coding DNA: TGTGCCAGCAGCTTAGTGTCTGAGACAGATACGCAGTATTTT. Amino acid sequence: CASSLVSETDTQYF.

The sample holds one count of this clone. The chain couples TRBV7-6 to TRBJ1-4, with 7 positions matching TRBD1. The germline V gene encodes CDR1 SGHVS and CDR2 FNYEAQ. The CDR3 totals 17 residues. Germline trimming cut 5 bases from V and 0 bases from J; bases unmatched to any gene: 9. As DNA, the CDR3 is TGTGCCAGCAGCCCGTGGGACAGAGTTGCAACTAATGAAAAACTGTTTTTT. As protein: CASSPWDRVATNEKLFF.

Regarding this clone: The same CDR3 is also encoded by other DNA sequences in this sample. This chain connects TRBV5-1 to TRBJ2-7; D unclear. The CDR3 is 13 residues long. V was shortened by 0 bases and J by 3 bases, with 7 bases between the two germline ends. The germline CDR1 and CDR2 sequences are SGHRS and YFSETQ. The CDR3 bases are TGCGCCAGCAGCTTGGGGGGATACTACGAGCAGTACTTC. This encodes CASSLGGYYEQYF. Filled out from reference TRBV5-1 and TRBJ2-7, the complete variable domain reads KAGVTQTPRYLIKTRGQQVTLSCSPISGHRSVSWYQQTPGQGLQFLFEYFSETQRNKGNFPGRFSGRQFSNSRSEMNVSTLELGDSALYLCASSLGGYYEQYFGPGTRLTVT.

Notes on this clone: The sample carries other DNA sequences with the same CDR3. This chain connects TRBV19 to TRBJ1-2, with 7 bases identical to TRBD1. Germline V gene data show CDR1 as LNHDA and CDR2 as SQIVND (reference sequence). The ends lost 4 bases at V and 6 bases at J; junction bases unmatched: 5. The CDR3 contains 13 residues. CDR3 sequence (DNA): TGTGCCAGTAGTACCCCGCAGGGGGATGGCTACACCTTC. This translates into CASSTPQGDGYTF.

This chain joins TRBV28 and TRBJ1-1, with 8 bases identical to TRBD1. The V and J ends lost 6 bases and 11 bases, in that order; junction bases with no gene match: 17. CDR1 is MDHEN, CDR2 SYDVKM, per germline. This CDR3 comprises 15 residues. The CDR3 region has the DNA TGTGCCAGCAGAACAGGGGGTCTTGGGGAGCTCTTCGCTTTCTTT. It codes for CASRTGGLGELFAFF. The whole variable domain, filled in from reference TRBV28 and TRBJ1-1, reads DVKVTQSSRYLVKRTGEKVFLECVQDMDHENMFWYRQDPGLGLRLIYFSYDVKMKEKGDIPEGYSVSREKKERFSLILESASTNQTSMYLCASRTGGLGELFAFFGQGTRLTVV.

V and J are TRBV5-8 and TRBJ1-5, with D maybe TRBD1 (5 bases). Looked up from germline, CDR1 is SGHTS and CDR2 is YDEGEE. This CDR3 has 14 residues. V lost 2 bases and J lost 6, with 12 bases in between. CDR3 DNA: TGTGCCAGCAGCTTAGGGGCTCGCTTTCAGCCCCAGCATTTT. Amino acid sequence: CASSLGARFQPQHF.

The CDR3 here is CASSFFLTGAPSSYNEQFF. CDR3 coding DNA: TGTGCCAGCAGTTTCTTCCTAACAGGGGCCCCTAGCTCCTACAATGAGCAGTTCTTC. The V and J genes are TRBV28 and TRBJ2-1, with 7 bases aligning to TRBD1. V gave up 3 bases and J gave up 0 bases; unmatched junction bases: 14. Germline V lookup: CDR1 MDHEN, CDR2 SYDVKM. This CDR3 region has 19 residues.

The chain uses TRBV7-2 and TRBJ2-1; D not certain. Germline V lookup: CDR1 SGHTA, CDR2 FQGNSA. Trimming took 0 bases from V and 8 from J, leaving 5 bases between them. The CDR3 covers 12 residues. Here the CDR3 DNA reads TGTGCCAGCAGCTTAGCCAGGCATGAGCAGTTCTTC. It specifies CASSLARHEQFF.

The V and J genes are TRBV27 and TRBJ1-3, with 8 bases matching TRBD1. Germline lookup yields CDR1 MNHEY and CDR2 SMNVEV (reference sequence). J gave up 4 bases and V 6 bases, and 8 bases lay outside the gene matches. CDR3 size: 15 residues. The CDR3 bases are TGTGCCAGCAGCCCAGGGGGCGCGGGAGGAAACACCATATATTTT. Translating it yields CASSPGGAGGNTIYF.

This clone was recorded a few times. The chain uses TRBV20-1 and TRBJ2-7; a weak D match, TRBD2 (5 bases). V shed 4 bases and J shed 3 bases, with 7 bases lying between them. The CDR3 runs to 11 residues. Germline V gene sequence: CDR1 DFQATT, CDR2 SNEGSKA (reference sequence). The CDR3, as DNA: TGCAGTGCTAACCGGGACTACGAGCAGTACTTC. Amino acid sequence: CSANRDYEQYF.

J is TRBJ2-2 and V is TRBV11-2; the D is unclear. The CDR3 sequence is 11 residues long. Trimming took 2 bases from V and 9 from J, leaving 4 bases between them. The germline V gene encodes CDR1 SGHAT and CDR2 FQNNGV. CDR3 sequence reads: CASSLRRELFF. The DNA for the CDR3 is TGTGCCAGCAGCTTAAGGCGGGAGCTGTTTTTT.

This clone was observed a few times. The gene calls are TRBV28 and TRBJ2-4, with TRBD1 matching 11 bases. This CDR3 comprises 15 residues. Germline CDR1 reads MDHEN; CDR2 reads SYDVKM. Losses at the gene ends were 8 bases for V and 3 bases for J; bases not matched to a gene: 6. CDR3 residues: CASGTGGVGKNIQYF. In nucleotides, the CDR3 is TGTGCCAGCGGGACAGGGGGAGTGGGCAAAAACATTCAGTACTTC.

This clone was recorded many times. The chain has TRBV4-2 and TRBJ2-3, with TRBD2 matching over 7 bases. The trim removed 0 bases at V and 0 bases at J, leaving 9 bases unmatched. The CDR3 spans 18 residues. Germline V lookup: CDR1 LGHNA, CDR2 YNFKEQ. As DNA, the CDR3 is TGTGCCAGCAGCCAAGATAGGGCGGGAGTGACAAGCACAGATACGCAGTATTTT. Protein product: CASSQDRAGVTSTDTQYF.

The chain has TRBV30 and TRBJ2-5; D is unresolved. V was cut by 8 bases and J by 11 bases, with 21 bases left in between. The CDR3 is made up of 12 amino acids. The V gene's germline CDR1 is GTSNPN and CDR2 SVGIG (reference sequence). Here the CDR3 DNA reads TGTGCCACTGCCGTATGGTCTGCGGAGCAGTACTTC. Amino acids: CATAVWSAEQYF.